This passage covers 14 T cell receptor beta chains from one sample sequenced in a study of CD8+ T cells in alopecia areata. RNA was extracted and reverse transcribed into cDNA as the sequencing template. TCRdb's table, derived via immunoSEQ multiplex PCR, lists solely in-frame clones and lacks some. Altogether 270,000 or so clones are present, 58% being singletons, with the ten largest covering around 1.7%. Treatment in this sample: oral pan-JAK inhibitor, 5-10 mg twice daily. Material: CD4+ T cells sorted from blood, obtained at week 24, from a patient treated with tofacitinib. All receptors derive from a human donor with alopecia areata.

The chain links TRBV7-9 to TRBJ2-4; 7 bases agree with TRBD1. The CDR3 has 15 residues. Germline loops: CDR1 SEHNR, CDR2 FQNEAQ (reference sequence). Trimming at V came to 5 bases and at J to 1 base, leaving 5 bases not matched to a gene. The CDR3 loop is CASSLTGMAKNIQYF. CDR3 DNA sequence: TGTGCCAGCAGCCTGACAGGGATGGCCAAAAACATTCAGTACTTC. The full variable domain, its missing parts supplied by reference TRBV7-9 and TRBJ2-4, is DTGVSQNPRHKITKRGQNVTFRCDPISEHNRLYWYRQTLGQGPEFLTYFQNEAQLEKSRLLSDRFSAERPKGSFSTLEIQRTEQGDSAMYLCASSLTGMAKNIQYFGAGTRLSVL.

The CDR3 DNA reads as TGTGCCAGCAGCTTGACTAGCGGGGGGGCCTCGGAGACCCAGTACTTC. It specifies CASSLTSGGASETQYF. The chain recombines TRBV7-2 with TRBJ2-5, with 14 positions matching TRBD2. CDR1 SGHTA and CDR2 FQGNSA come from the germline V gene. V trimming: 3 bases; J trimming: 5 bases; junction bases outside the gene matches: 5. This CDR3 has 16 residues.

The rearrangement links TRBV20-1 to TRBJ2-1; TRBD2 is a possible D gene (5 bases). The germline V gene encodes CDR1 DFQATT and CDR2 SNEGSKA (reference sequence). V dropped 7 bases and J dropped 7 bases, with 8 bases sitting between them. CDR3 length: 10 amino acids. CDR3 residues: CSGRQNEQFF. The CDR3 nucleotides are TGCAGTGGGAGGCAGAATGAGCAGTTCTTC.

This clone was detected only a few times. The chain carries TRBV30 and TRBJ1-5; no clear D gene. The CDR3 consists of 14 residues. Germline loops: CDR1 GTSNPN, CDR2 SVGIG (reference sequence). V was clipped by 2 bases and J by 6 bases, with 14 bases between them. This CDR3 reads CAWSLGEGFQPQHF. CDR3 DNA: TGTGCCTGGAGTCTTGGGGAGGGTTTTCAGCCCCAGCATTTT.

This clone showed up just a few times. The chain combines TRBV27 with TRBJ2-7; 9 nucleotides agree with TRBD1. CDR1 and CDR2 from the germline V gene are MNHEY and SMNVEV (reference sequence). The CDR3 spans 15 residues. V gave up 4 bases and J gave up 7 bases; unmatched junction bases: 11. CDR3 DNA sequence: TGTGCCAGCAGTTCCCCGGGACAGGGTTTTTTGGAGCAGTACTTC. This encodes CASSSPGQGFLEQYF.

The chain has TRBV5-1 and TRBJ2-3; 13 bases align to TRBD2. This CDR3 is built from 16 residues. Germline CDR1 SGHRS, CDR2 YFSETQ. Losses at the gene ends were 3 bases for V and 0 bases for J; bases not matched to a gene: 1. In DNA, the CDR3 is TGCGCCAGCAGCTCGGGACTAGCGGGGAGCACAGATACGCAGTATTTT. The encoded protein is CASSSGLAGSTDTQYF.

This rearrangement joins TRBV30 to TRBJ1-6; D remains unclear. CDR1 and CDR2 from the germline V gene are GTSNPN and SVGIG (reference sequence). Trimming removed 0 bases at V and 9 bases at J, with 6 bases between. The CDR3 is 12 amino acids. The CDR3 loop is CAWSVISSPLHF. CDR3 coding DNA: TGTGCCTGGAGTGTAATCAGTTCACCCCTCCACTTT.

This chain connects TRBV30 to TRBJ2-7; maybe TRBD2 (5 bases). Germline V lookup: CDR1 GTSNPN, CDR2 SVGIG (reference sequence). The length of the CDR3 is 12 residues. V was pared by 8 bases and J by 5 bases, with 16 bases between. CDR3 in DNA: TGTGCCCTCGGGCAGTCCGGGAACGAGCAGTACTTC. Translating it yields CALGQSGNEQYF.

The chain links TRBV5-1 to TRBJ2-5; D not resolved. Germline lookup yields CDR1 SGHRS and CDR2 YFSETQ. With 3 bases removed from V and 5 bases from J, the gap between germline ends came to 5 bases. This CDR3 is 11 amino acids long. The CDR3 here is CASSSSETQYF. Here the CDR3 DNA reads TGCGCCAGCAGCTCGTCGGAGACCCAGTACTTC. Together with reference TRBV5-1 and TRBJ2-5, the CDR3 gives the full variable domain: KAGVTQTPRYLIKTRGQQVTLSCSPISGHRSVSWYQQTPGQGLQFLFEYFSETQRNKGNFPGRFSGRQFSNSRSEMNVSTLELGDSALYLCASSSSETQYFGPGTRLLVL.

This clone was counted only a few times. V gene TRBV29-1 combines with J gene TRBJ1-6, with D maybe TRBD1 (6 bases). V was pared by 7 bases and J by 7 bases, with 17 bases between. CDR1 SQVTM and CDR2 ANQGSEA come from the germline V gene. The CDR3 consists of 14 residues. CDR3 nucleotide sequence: TGCAGCGCCGGCGGGGGCAAGGGGAATTCACCCCTCCACTTT. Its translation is CSAGGGKGNSPLHF.

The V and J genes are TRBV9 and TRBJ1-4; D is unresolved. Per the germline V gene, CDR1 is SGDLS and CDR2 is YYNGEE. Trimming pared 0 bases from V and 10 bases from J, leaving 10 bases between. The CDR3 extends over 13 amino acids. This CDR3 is CASSVEQEGKLFF. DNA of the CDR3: TGTGCCAGCAGCGTAGAGCAGGAGGGAAAACTGTTTTTT.

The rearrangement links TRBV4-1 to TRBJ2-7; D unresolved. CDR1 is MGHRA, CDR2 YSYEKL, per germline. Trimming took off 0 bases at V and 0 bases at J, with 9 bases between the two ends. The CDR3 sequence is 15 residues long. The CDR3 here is CASSQELVSSYEQYF. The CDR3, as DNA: TGCGCCAGCAGCCAAGAGCTGGTTAGCTCCTACGAGCAGTACTTC.

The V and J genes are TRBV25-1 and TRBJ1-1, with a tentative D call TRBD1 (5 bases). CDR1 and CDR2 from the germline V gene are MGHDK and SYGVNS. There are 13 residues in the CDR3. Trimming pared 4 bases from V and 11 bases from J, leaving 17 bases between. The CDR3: CASSVQGSGDAFF. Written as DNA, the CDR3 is TGTGCCAGCAGTGTGCAGGGCTCAGGCGACGCTTTCTTT.

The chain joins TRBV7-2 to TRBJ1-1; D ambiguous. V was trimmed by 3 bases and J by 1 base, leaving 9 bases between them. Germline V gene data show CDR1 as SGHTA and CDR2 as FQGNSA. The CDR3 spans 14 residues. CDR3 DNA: TGTGCCAGCAGCTTGGGCCACACGAACACTGAAGCTTTCTTT. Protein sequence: CASSLGHTNTEAFF.